This T cell receptor (beta chain) was recovered during a study of metastatic and nonmetastatic thyroid tumors. About the study: For malignant and benign thyroid patients, tumor or nodule tissue and blood were the sources whose repertoires were compared.

The CDR3 extends over 13 amino acids. Germline V gene data show CDR1 as MNHNY and CDR2 as SVGAGI (reference sequence). The germline V and J ends were trimmed by 0 bases and 11 bases, with 13 bases remaining between them. Every patient underwent thyroid surgery untreated. TCRdb reanalyzed the PCR reads with MiXCR. The sample shows about 92,000 clones, approximately 15% of them seen only once. The TCR comes from a female donor with papillary thyroid cancer or a benign thyroid nodule (not recorded which). Some clones in this sample may be carry-over from other donors' samples. Source material: blood. The chain couples TRBV6-6 to TRBJ1-1; D not resolved. The CDR3 protein is CASSYSPAAWAFF. CDR3 nucleotide sequence: TGTGCCAGCAGTTACTCGCCAGCCGCGTGGGCTTTCTTT.